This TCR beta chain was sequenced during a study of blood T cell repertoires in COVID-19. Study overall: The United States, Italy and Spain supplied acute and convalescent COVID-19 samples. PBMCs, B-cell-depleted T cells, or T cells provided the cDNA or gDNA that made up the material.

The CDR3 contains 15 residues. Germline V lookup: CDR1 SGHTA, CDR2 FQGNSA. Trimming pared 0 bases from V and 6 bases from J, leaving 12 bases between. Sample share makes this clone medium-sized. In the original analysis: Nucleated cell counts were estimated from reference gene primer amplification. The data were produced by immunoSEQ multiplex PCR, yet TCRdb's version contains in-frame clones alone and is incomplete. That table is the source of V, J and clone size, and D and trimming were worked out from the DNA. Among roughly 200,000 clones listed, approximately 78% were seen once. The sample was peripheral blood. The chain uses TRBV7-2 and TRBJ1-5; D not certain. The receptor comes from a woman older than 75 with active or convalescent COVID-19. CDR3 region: CASSLAAGIGQPQHF. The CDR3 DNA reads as TGTGCCAGCAGCTTAGCGGCGGGTATTGGTCAGCCCCAGCATTTT.